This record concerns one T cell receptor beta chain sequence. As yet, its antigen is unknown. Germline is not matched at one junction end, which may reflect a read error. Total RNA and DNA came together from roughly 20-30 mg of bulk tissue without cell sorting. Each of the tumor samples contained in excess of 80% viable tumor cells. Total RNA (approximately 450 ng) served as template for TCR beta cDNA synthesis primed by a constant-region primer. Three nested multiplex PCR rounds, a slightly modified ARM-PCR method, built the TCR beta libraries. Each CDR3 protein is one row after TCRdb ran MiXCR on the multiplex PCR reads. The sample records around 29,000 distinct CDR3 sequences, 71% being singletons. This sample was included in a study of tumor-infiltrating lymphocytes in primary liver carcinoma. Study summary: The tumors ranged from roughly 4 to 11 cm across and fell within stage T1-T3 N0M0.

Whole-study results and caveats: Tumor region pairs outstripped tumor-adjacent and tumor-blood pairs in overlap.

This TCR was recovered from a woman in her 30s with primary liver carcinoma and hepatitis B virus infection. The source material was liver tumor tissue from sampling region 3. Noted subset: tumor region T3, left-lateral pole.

The CDR3 DNA sequence: TGTGCCTGGAGAGTACCCCGGGCCCCCTCGGACACTGAAGCTATCTTT. Translation gives CAWRVPRAPSDTEAIF. This chain joins TRBV30 and TRBJ1-1, with D perhaps TRBD1 (5 bases). Germline V lookup: CDR1 GTSNPN, CDR2 SVGIG (reference sequence). The CDR3 spans 16 residues.